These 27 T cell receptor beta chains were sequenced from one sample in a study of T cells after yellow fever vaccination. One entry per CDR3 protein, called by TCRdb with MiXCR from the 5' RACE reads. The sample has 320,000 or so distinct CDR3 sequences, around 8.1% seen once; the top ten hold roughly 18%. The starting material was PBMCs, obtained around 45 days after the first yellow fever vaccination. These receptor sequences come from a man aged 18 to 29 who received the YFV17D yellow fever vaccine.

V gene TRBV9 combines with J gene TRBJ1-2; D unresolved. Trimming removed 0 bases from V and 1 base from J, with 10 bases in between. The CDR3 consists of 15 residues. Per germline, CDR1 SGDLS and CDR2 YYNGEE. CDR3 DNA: TGTGCCAGCAGCGTAGCTGAAGGGTTTAACTATGGCTACACCTTC. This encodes CASSVAEGFNYGYTF.

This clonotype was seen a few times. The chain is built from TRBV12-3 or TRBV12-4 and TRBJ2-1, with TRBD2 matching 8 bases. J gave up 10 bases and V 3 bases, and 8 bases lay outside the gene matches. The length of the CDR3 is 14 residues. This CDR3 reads CASSFRSGVQEQFF. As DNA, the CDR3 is TGTGCCAGCAGTTTTCGTAGCGGGGTGCAGGAGCAGTTCTTC.

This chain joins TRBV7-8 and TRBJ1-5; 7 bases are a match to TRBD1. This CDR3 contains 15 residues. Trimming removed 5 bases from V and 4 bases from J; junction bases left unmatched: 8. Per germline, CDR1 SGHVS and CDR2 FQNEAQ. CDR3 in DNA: TGTGCCAGCAGCCCGGGGACAGACAAAAATCAGCCCCAGCATTTT. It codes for CASSPGTDKNQPQHF.

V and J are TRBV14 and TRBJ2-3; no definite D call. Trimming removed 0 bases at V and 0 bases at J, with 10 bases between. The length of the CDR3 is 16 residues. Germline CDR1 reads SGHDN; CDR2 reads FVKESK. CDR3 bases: TGTGCCAGCAGCCAAGATTGGGCCAGGAGCACAGATACGCAGTATTTT. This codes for CASSQDWARSTDTQYF.

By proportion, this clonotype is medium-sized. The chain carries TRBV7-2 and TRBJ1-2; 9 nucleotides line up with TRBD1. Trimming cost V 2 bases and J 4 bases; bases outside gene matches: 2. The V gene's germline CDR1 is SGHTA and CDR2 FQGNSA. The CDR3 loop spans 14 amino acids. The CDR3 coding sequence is TGTGCCAGCAGCTTACCGACAGGGGGCTATGGCTACACCTTC. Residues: CASSLPTGGYGYTF.

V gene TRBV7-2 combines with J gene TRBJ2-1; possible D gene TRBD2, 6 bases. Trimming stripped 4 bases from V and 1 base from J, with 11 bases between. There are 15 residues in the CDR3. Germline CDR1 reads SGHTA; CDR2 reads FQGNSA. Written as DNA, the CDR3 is TGTGCCAGCAGCTCGGGACTCCAGTCCTACAATGAGCAGTTCTTC. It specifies CASSSGLQSYNEQFF.

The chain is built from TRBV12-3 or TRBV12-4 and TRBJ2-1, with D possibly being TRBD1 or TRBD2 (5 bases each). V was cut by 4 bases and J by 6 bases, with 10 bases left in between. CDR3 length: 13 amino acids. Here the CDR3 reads CASSSLGVNEQFF. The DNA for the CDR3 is TGTGCCAGCAGTTCTTTGGGGGTCAATGAGCAGTTCTTC.

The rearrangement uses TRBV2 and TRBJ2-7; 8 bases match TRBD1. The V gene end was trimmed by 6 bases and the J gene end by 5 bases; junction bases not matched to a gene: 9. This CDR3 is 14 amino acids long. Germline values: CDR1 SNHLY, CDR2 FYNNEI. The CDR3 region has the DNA TGTGCCAGCAGCGGAGACAGGGGAACCGACGAGCAGTACTTC. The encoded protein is CASSGDRGTDEQYF.

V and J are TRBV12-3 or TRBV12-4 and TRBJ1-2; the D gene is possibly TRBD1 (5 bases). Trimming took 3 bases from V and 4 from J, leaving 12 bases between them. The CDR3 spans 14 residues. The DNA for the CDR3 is TGTGCCAGCAGTTTTGGGGGTCAGAGCTATGGCTACACCTTC. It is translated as CASSFGGQSYGYTF.

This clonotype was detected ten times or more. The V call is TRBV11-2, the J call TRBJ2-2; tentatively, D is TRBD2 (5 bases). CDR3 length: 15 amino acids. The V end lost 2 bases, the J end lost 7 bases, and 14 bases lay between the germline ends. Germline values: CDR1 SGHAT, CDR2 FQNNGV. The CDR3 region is CASSLIASRGGELFF. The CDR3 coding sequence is TGTGCCAGCAGCTTAATTGCCTCTCGGGGCGGGGAGCTGTTTTTT.

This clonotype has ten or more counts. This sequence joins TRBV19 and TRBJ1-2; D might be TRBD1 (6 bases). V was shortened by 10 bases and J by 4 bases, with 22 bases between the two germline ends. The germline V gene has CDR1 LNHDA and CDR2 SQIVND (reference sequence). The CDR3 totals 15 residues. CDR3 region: CATSPGRGNSYGYTF. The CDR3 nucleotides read TGTGCCACCTCCCCGGGCAGGGGAAACTCCTATGGCTACACCTTC.

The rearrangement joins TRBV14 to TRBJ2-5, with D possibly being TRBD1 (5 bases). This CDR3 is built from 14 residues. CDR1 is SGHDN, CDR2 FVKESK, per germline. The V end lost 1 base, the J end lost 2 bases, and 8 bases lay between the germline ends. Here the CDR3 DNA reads TGTGCCAGCAGCCAAGGGGCAGGGCAAGAGACCCAGTACTTC. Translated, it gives CASSQGAGQETQYF.

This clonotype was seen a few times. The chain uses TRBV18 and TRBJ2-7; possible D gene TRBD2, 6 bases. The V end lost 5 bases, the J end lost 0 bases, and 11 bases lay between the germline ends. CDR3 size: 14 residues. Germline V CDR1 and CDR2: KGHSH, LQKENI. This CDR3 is CASSYSSVSYEQYF. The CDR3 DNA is TGTGCCAGCTCATATTCTAGCGTCTCCTACGAGCAGTACTTC.

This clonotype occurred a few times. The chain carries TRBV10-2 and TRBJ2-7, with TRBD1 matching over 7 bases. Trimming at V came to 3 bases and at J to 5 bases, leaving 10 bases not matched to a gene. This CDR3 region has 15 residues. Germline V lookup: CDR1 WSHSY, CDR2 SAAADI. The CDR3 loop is CASSEEGALPHEQYF. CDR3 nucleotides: TGCGCCAGCAGTGAAGAGGGGGCCCTTCCCCACGAGCAGTACTTC.

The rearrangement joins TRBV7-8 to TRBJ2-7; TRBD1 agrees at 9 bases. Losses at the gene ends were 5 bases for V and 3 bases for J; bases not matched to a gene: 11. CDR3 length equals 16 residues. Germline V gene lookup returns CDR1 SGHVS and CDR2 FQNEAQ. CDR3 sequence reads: CASSEGTGTGFYEQYV. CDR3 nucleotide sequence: TGTGCCAGCAGCGAAGGGACCGGGACAGGGTTCTACGAGCAGTACGTC.

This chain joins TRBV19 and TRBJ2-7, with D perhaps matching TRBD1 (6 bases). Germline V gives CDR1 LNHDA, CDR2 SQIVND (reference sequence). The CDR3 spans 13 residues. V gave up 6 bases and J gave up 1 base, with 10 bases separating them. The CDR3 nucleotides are TGTGCCAGTAGCTGGGGGCTTTCCTACGAGCAGTACTTC. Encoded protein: CASSWGLSYEQYF.

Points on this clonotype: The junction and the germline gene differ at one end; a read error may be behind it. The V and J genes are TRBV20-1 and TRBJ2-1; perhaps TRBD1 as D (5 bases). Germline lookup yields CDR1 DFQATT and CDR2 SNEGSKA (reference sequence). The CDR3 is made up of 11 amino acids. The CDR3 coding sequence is TGCAGTGCTAGTAGGGGTAGTGAGCAGATCTTC. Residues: CSASRGSEQIF.

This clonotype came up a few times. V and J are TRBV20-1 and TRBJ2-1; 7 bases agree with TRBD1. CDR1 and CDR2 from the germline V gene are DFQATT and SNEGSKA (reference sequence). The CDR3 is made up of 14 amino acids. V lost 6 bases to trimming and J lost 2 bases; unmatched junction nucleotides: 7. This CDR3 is CSAQRQGTYNEQFF. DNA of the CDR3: TGCAGTGCACAGCGACAGGGTACCTACAATGAGCAGTTCTTC.

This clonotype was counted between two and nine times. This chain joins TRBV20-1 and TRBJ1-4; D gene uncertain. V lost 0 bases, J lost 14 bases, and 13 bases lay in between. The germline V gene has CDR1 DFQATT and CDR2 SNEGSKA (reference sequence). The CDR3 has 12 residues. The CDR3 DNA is TGCAGTGCTAGAGATCGAGGACGGTCCCTGTTTTTT. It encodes CSARDRGRSLFF.

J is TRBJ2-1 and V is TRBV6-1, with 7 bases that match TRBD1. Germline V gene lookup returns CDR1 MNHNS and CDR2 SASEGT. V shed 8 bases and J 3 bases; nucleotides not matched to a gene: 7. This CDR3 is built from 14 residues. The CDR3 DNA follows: TGTGCCAGCGGACAGGAATCCATCTACAATGAGCAGTTCTTC. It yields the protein CASGQESIYNEQFF.

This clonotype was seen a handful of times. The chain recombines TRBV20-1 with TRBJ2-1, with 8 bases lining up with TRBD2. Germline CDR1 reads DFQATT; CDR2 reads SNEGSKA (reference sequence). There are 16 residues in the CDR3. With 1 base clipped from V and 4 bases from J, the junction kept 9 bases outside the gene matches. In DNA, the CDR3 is TGCAGTGCTAGAGGCACGTCGGGGGGGCCGTACAATGAGCAGTTCTTC. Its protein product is CSARGTSGGPYNEQFF.

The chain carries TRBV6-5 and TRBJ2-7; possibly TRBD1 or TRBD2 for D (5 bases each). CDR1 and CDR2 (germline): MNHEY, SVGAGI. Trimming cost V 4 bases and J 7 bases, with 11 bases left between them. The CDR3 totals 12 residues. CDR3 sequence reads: CASSSRGMEQYF. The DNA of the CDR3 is TGTGCCAGCAGTTCCCGGGGCATGGAGCAGTACTTC.

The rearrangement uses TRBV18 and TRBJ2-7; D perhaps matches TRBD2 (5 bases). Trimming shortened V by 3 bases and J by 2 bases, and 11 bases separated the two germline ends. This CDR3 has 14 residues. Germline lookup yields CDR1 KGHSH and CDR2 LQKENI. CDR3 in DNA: TGTGCCAGCTCACCCCCGGGGAAGGCCTACGAGCAGTACTTC. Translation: CASSPPGKAYEQYF.

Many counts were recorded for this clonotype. The CDR3 region has the DNA TGTGCCAGCAGACACCTAGGGGACCTTAACTACGAGCAGTACTTC. Translating gives CASRHLGDLNYEQYF. The chain has TRBV6-2 or TRBV6-3 and TRBJ2-7; the D gene could be TRBD1 or TRBD2 (5 bases each). Between the trimmed V and J ends, which lost 6 bases and 3 bases, there was a span of 18 bases. The CDR3 spans 15 residues. The germline V gene encodes CDR1 MNHEY and CDR2 SVGEGT.

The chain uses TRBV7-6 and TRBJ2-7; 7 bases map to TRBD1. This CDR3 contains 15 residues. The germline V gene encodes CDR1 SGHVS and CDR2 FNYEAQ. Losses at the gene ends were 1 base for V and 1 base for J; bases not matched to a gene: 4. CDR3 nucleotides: TGTGCCAGCAGCTTAGATGAGGGACAGTCCTACGAGCAGTACTTC. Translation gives CASSLDEGQSYEQYF.

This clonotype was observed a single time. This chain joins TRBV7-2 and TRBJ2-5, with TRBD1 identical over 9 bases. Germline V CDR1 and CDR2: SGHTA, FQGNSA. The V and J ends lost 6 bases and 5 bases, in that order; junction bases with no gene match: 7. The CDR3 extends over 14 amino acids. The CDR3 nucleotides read TGTGCCAGCAGATCACAGGGGGCAGGGGAGACCCAGTACTTC. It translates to CASRSQGAGETQYF.

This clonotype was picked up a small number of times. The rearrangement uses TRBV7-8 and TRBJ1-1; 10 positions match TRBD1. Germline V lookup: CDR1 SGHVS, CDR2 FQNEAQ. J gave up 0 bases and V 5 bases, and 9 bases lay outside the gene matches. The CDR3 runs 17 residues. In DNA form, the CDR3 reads TGTGCCAGCAGCAGCGGGACAGGGGATGCCTTGAACACTGAAGCTTTCTTT. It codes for CASSSGTGDALNTEAFF.